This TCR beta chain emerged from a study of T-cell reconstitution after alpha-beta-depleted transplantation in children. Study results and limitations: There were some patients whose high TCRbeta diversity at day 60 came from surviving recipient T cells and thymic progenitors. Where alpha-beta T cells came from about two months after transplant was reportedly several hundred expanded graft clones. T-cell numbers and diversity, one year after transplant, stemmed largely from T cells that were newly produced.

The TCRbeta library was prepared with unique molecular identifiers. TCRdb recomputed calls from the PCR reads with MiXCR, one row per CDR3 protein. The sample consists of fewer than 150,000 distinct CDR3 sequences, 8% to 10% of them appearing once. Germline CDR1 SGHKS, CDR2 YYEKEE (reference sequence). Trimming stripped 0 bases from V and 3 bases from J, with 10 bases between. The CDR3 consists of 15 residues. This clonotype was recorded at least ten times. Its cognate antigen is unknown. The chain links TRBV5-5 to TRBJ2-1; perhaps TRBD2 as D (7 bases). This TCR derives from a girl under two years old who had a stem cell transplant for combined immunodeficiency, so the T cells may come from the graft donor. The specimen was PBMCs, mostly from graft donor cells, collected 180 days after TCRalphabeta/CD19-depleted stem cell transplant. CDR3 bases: TGTGCCAGCAGCTTGGGGGGAGGGGGCTACAATGAGCAGTTCTTC. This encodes CASSLGGGGYNEQFF. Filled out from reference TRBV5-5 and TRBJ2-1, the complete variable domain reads DAGVTQSPTHLIKTRGQQVTLRCSPISGHKSVSWYQQVLGQGPQFIFQYYEKEERGRGNFPDRFSARQFPNYSSELNVNALLLGDSALYLCASSLGGGGYNEQFFGPGTRLTVL.